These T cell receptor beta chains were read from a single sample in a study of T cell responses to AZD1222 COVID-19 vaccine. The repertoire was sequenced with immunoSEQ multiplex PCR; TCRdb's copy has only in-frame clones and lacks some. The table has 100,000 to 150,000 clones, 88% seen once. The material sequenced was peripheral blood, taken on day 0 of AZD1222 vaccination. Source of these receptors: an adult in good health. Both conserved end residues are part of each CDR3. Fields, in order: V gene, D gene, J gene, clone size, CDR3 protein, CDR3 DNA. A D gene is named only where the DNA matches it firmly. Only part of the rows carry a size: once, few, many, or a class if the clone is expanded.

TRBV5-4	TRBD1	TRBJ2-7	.	CASSRGGQGHYEQYF	TGTGCCAGCAGCCGGGGAGGACAGGGACACTACGAGCAGTACTTC
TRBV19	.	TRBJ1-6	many	CASSQPGFSYNSPLHF	TGTGCCAGTAGTCAACCCGGGTTCTCCTATAATTCACCCCTCCACTTT
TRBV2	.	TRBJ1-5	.	CASLRRYNQPQHF	TGTGCCAGCCTACGCAGGTACAATCAGCCCCAGCATTTT
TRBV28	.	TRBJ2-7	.	CASSRNGPYEQYF	TGTGCCAGCAGCAGGAATGGGCCTTACGAGCAGTACTTC
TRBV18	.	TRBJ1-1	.	CASSPSRGGTEAFF	TGTGCCAGCTCACCATCACGGGGTGGCACTGAAGCTTTCTTT
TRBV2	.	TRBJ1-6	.	CASSDQSSYNSPLHF	TGTGCCAGCAGTGACCAGAGCTCCTATAATTCACCCCTCCACTTT
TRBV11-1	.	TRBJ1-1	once	CASSAQTAVNTEAFF	TGTGCCAGCAGCGCCCAGACGGCGGTGAACACTGAAGCTTTCTTT
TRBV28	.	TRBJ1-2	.	CASGTNGYTF	TGTGCCAGCGGGACGAACGGCTACACCTTC
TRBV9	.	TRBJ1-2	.	CASSVGSGNYGYTF	TGTGCCAGCAGCGTAGGTTCCGGTAACTATGGCTACACCTTC
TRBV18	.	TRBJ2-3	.	CASSPLRVGDTDTQYF	TGTGCCAGCTCACCACTCAGAGTAGGCGACACAGATACGCAGTATTTT
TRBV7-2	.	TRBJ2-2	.	CASSAEAVNTGELFF	TGTGCCAGCAGCGCCGAGGCAGTGAACACCGGGGAGCTGTTTTTT
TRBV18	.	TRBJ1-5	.	CASSQLSGDNQPQHF	TGTGCCAGCTCACAACTCTCAGGGGACAATCAGCCCCAGCATTTT
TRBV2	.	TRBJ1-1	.	CASSSQGNTEAFF	TGTGCCAGCAGTTCACAGGGGAACACTGAAGCTTTCTTT
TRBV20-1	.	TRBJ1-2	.	CSASSQYGYTF	TGCAGTGCTAGTAGCCAGTATGGCTACACCTTC
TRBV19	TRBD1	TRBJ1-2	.	CASSISSTGDYGYTF	TGTGCCAGTAGTATATCCTCGACAGGGGATTATGGCTACACCTTC
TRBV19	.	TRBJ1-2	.	CASTRDNYGYTF	TGTGCCAGTACCCGAGACAACTATGGCTACACCTTC